The 29 T cell receptor beta chains presented below share a single source sample, sequenced in a study of cytomegalovirus exposure and HLA in healthy donors. PCR primers comprised 60 Vbeta and 13 Jbeta primers. Method: immunoSEQ multiplex PCR; TCRdb's copy keeps in-frame clones and lacks some. The sample yields about 160,000 clones, almost 80% seen once. Material: PBMCs. These receptors came from a woman between 45 and 60 years old in good health and CMV-seronegative.

This rearrangement joins TRBV7-2 to TRBJ1-3, with 10 bases lining up with TRBD1. CDR1 SGHTA and CDR2 FQGNSA come from the germline V gene. The CDR3 contains 17 residues. V lost 8 bases and J lost 2; bases outside the gene matches: 12. CDR3 nucleotides: TGTGCCAGCGGTCTTCTCGACAGGGGGCAAGCTGGAAACACCATATATTTT. Its protein is CASGLLDRGQAGNTIYF.

A remark on this clone: Other DNA variants within this sample encode the same CDR3. CDR3 loop: CASSPPGYSNQPQHF. CDR3 nucleotides: TGTGCCAGCAGTCCGCCAGGGTATAGCAATCAGCCCCAGCATTTT. The chain employs TRBV28 and TRBJ1-5; D might be TRBD1 (5 bases). V lost 5 bases, J lost 0 bases, and 11 bases lay in between. Germline V gene data show CDR1 as MDHEN and CDR2 as SYDVKM. CDR3 length: 15 residues.

The gene calls are TRBV7-2 and TRBJ1-1, with D maybe TRBD1 (6 bases). Germline CDR1 is SGHTA and CDR2 is FQGNSA. This CDR3 is 14 amino acids long. The ends were cut back, 1 base at V and 2 bases at J, with 8 bases in the middle. CDR3 sequence reads: CASSLDRANTEAFF. The CDR3 DNA sequence: TGTGCCAGCAGCTTAGACAGGGCCAACACTGAAGCTTTCTTT.

The V and J genes are TRBV7-2 and TRBJ2-4; unclear D gene. The CDR3 consists of 15 residues. Germline CDR1 is SGHTA and CDR2 is FQGNSA. V lost 5 bases, J lost 0 bases, and 11 bases lay in between. The CDR3 DNA follows: TGTGCCAGCAGCCCTCGTAATCTAGCCAAAAACATTCAGTACTTC. Translation gives CASSPRNLAKNIQYF.

J is TRBJ2-3 and V is TRBV27; TRBD1 agrees at 8 bases. CDR1 MNHEY and CDR2 SMNVEV come from the germline V gene (reference sequence). J was trimmed by 5 bases and V by 0 bases; bases with no gene match: 7. The CDR3 totals 16 residues. The CDR3 sequence: CASSLSPGTGVDTQYF. The CDR3 coding sequence is TGTGCCAGCAGTTTATCGCCGGGGACAGGTGTAGATACGCAGTATTTT.

V gene TRBV18 combines with J gene TRBJ2-1, with 13 nucleotides matching TRBD2. Germline values: CDR1 KGHSH, CDR2 LQKENI. The length of the CDR3 is 14 residues. Trimming cost V 3 bases and J 8 bases; bases outside gene matches: 1. The CDR3: CASSPGLAGYEQFF. The CDR3 nucleotides are TGTGCCAGCTCACCGGGACTAGCGGGATATGAGCAGTTCTTC.

The chain is built from TRBV6-1 and TRBJ1-3, with D unresolved. With 7 bases removed from V and 2 bases from J, the gap between germline ends came to 9 bases. The CDR3 contains 13 residues. From germline, CDR1 is MNHNS and CDR2 SASEGT. DNA of the CDR3: TGTGCCAGCACTTGGAGTACTGGAAACACCATATATTTT. The encoded protein is CASTWSTGNTIYF.

This chain links TRBV6-5 with TRBJ2-7; 12 bases match TRBD2. Germline V lookup: CDR1 MNHEY, CDR2 SVGAGI. This CDR3 comprises 13 residues. V shed 10 bases, J shed 5 bases, and the junction held 6 bases outside the gene matches. CDR3 coding DNA: TGTGCCACCTTTCGACTAGCGGGGGACGAGCAGTACTTC. This encodes CATFRLAGDEQYF.

On this clone: This same CDR3 is encoded by further DNA sequences in the sample. The V and J genes are TRBV6-6 and TRBJ1-1, with D tentatively TRBD1 (6 bases). Germline CDR1 reads MNHNY; CDR2 reads SVGAGI (reference sequence). The ends were cut back, 3 bases at V and 1 base at J, with 9 bases in the middle. There are 14 residues in the CDR3. CDR3 amino acids: CASSYRGGNTEAFF. The DNA for the CDR3 is TGTGCCAGCAGTTATAGGGGGGGGAACACTGAAGCTTTCTTT.

The chain has TRBV19 and TRBJ1-5; TRBD1 matches at 9 bases. Germline V gene data show CDR1 as LNHDA and CDR2 as SQIVND (reference sequence). The J segment lost 4 bases and the V segment lost 5 bases, leaving 18 bases of the junction unmatched. CDR3 length equals 19 residues. The CDR3 spells CASSSRNTGGVGGNQPQHF. CDR3 bases: TGTGCCAGTAGTTCCAGGAATACAGGGGGCGTCGGTGGAAATCAGCCCCAGCATTTT.

V gene TRBV4-2 combines with J gene TRBJ2-7; TRBD1 might be the D (6 bases). CDR1 is LGHNA and CDR2 is YNFKEQ in the germline V gene. Trimming left V 1 base short and J 3 bases short, with 16 bases between. The CDR3 is 16 amino acids. CDR3 loop: CASSQAGSGHSYEQYF. CDR3 DNA sequence: TGTGCCAGCAGCCAAGCGGGATCGGGACATAGCTACGAGCAGTACTTC.

In this sample, this clone turned up once. This chain connects TRBV7-9 to TRBJ1-3; TRBD1 matches 8 bases. The CDR3 contains 15 residues. The J segment lost 5 bases and the V segment lost 2 bases, leaving 5 bases of the junction unmatched. Germline CDR1 and CDR2: SEHNR and FQNEAQ (reference sequence). The CDR3 loop is CASSLTHRGRNTIYF. CDR3 in DNA: TGTGCCAGCAGCTTAACTCACAGGGGGAGAAACACCATATATTTT.

CDR3 sequence reads: CASSRQGTTDTQYF. CDR3 coding DNA: TGTGCCAGCAGCAGACAGGGGACTACAGATACGCAGTATTTT. The chain couples TRBV28 to TRBJ2-3; 8 nucleotides match TRBD1. The CDR3 covers 14 residues. Trimming took 6 bases from V and 3 from J; bases not matched to a gene: 5. Germline CDR1 is MDHEN and CDR2 is SYDVKM.

The chain carries TRBV10-3 and TRBJ2-7; 8 nucleotides agree with TRBD1. The CDR3 length is 14 residues. J lost 3 bases, V lost 3 bases, and 4 bases had no gene match. Looked up from germline, CDR1 is ENHRY and CDR2 is SYGVKD. The CDR3 here is CAISEKTGVYEQYF. Written as DNA, the CDR3 is TGTGCCATCAGTGAAAAGACAGGGGTCTACGAGCAGTACTTC.

This sequence joins TRBV7-2 and TRBJ2-1; D may be TRBD2 (5 bases). The V gene lost 1 base and the J gene lost 14 bases, with 15 bases spanning the gap. The CDR3 is 13 amino acids. Germline V gene sequence: CDR1 SGHTA, CDR2 FQGNSA. The CDR3 spells CASSLEPPPREFF. The CDR3 DNA is TGTGCCAGCAGCTTAGAGCCCCCCCCGAGGGAGTTCTTC. The whole variable domain, filled in from reference TRBV7-2 and TRBJ2-1, reads GAGVSQSPSNKVTEKGKDVELRCDPISGHTALYWYRQSLGQGLEFLIYFQGNSAPDKSGLPSDRFSAERTGGSVSTLTIQRTQQEDSAVYLCASSLEPPPREFFGPGTRLTVL.

The V and J genes are TRBV10-1 and TRBJ2-3; D gene uncertain. Per the germline V gene, CDR1 is WNHNN and CDR2 is SYGVQD (reference sequence). V lost 6 bases, J lost 4 bases, and 11 bases lay in between. This CDR3 contains 13 residues. The CDR3 loop is CASSPAGSDTQYF. The CDR3, as DNA: TGCGCCAGCAGCCCCGCCGGGTCAGATACGCAGTATTTT.

This sequence joins TRBV4-2 and TRBJ2-6, with D perhaps matching TRBD2 (5 bases). Looked up from germline, CDR1 is LGHNA and CDR2 is YNFKEQ. The CDR3 sequence is 17 residues long. Trimming stripped 4 bases from V and 0 bases from J, with 13 bases between. CDR3: CASSPGGYSSGANVLTF. The CDR3 region has the DNA TGTGCCAGCAGCCCAGGAGGTTATTCCTCTGGGGCCAACGTCCTGACTTTC.

In regard to this clone: Other DNA sequences in this sample translate to the same CDR3. The rearrangement links TRBV4-3 to TRBJ2-5; unclear D gene. V was clipped by 0 bases and J by 5 bases, with 4 bases between them. Germline assignment: CDR1 LGHNA and CDR2 YSLEER. This CDR3 is built from 12 residues. Written as DNA, the CDR3 is TGCGCCAGCAGCCAAGATCGGGAGACCCAGTACTTC. Encoded protein: CASSQDRETQYF.

The CDR3 loop is CASSPRTGTGLGNQPQHF. CDR3 nucleotides: TGTGCCAGCAGCCCAAGGACAGGGACCGGTCTGGGCAATCAGCCCCAGCATTTT. The rearrangement links TRBV7-2 to TRBJ1-5; 8 nucleotides match TRBD1. Looked up from germline, CDR1 is SGHTA and CDR2 is FQGNSA. The CDR3 consists of 18 residues. J was trimmed by 2 bases and V by 5 bases; bases with no gene match: 14.

The chain carries TRBV4-3 and TRBJ2-1; 8 bases are a match to TRBD1. Looked up from germline, CDR1 is LGHNA and CDR2 is YSLEER. V was clipped by 0 bases and J by 6 bases; unmatched bases: 1. This CDR3 region has 14 residues. CDR3 DNA sequence: TGCGCCAGCAGCCAAGATGACAGGGGCAATGAGCAGTTCTTC. It codes for CASSQDDRGNEQFF.

The chain is built from TRBV7-2 and TRBJ2-7, with 12 nucleotides matching TRBD2. After removal of 1 base from V and 4 bases from J, the junction contained 8 bases not matched to a gene. The CDR3 has 17 residues. Germline-derived CDR1 and CDR2 are SGHTA and FQGNSA. This CDR3 reads CASSLDSSGRANYEQYF. The CDR3, as DNA: TGTGCCAGCAGCTTAGACTCTAGCGGGAGGGCCAATTACGAGCAGTACTTC.

V usage is TRBV7-9 and J usage is TRBJ1-6; possibly TRBD1 for D (6 bases). Germline V lookup: CDR1 SEHNR, CDR2 FQNEAQ (reference sequence). There are 15 residues in the CDR3. V lost 5 bases, J lost 8 bases, and 16 bases lay in between. In nucleotides, the CDR3 is TGTGCCAGCAGCACCCCAGCAGGGGCTCATTCACCCCTCCACTTT. It translates to CASSTPAGAHSPLHF.

The CDR3: CASSVGPRVPHEKLFF. CDR3 in DNA: TGTGCCAGCAGCGTAGGCCCCAGGGTACCGCATGAAAAACTGTTTTTT. The rearrangement uses TRBV9 and TRBJ1-4; possible D gene TRBD1, 5 bases. Germline V lookup: CDR1 SGDLS, CDR2 YYNGEE. CDR3 length: 16 amino acids. Trimming pared 0 bases from V and 6 bases from J, leaving 15 bases between.

This rearrangement joins TRBV28 to TRBJ2-1; TRBD1 matches at 11 bases. The CDR3 sequence is 16 residues long. Germline V gene data show CDR1 as MDHEN and CDR2 as SYDVKM. The V segment lost 3 bases and the J segment 9 bases; nucleotides outside the gene matches: 10. CDR3 nucleotide sequence: TGTGCCAGCAGTTTGCCGGGACAGGGGGATGATTGTGAGCAGTTCTTC. Encoded protein: CASSLPGQGDDCEQFF.

This clone was counted once. This chain links TRBV5-1 with TRBJ2-1, with 12 bases fitting TRBD2. CDR3 length equals 15 residues. V lost 1 base to trimming and J lost 9 bases; unmatched junction nucleotides: 5. In germline, CDR1 is SGHRS, CDR2 YFSETQ. This chain's CDR3 is CASSLPSGGAGEQFF. In nucleotides, the CDR3 is TGCGCCAGCAGCTTGCCTAGCGGGGGGGCTGGTGAGCAGTTCTTC.

The V and J genes are TRBV28 and TRBJ2-1, with 9 nucleotides matching TRBD2. The V gene's germline CDR1 is MDHEN and CDR2 SYDVKM. V lost 1 base, J lost 8 bases, and 6 bases stayed unmatched. The CDR3 is made up of 15 amino acids. The CDR3 reads CASSLLGTSSHEQFF. CDR3 DNA sequence: TGTGCCAGCAGTTTATTGGGGACTAGCTCCCATGAGCAGTTCTTC.

The chain links TRBV7-3 to TRBJ2-1; D is unresolved. Trimming cost V 4 bases and J 4 bases, with 5 bases left between them. The CDR3 covers 12 residues. Germline values: CDR1 SGHTA, CDR2 FQGTGA. The CDR3 coding sequence is TGTGCCAGCAGCTCACAGTACAATGAGCAGTTCTTC. Translated, it gives CASSSQYNEQFF.

The chain combines TRBV7-6 with TRBJ2-3, with 15 nucleotides matching TRBD2. The junction had 12 bases not matched to a gene; V was cut back by 5 bases and J by 6 bases. This CDR3 has 18 residues. Germline CDR1 is SGHVS and CDR2 is FNYEAQ. This CDR3 reads CASSLTRTSGGAMDTQYF. Written as DNA, the CDR3 is TGTGCCAGCAGCCTCACCCGGACTAGCGGGGGGGCGATGGATACGCAGTATTTT. Together with reference TRBV7-6 and TRBJ2-3, the CDR3 gives the full variable domain: GAGVSQSPRYKVTKRGQDVALRCDPISGHVSLYWYRQALGQGPEFLTYFNYEAQQDKSGLPNDRFSAERPEGSISTLTIQRTEQRDSAMYRCASSLTRTSGGAMDTQYFGPGTRLTVL.

The chain uses TRBV18 and TRBJ2-7, with D possibly being TRBD1 (6 bases). The CDR3 is made up of 14 amino acids. Trimming took 6 bases from V and 2 from J, leaving 14 bases between them. The germline gives CDR1 KGHSH, CDR2 LQKENI. CDR3 in DNA: TGTGCCAGCTCTCGGAACAGGGATCCCTACGAGCAGTACTTC. Its translation is CASSRNRDPYEQYF.